This T cell receptor (beta chain) derives from a study of long-term antiretroviral therapy in people with HIV. The run of the v3.0 immunoSEQ assay was at survey level. The data were produced by immunoSEQ multiplex PCR, yet TCRdb's version contains in-frame clones alone and is incomplete. The profile shows around 15,000 clones, about 80% of them singletons. The study, taken as a whole, reports: HIV repertoires spanned narrower CDR3 length ranges than controls. The study lacked data on ART adherence, viral resistance or therapy changes.

Only a few counts were recorded for this clone. Its antigen is undetermined. Every participant with HIV received treatment in the United States. About 1-11 million cryopreserved PBMC were held in samples before DNA extraction. The material sequenced was unsorted PBMCs, taken 0.1 years after starting antiretroviral therapy. This clonotype was obtained from a young man with HIV.

CDR3 region: CASSEGGGAAETQYF. CDR3 nucleotide sequence: TGTGCCAGCAGTGAAGGCGGGGGGGCCGCAGAGACCCAGTACTTC. The chain combines TRBV2 with TRBJ2-5; 9 bases map to TRBD2. The junction had 4 bases not matched to a gene; V was cut back by 1 base and J by 4 bases. The CDR3 is 15 residues long. Germline-derived CDR1 and CDR2 are SNHLY and FYNNEI.